The 32 T cell receptor beta chains below all came from one sample that was sequenced in a study of T cells in tuberculosis (dated by TCRdb to 2016 to 2019). The library relied on the immunoSEQ multiplex PCR assay. TCRdb holds this immuneACCESS table with in-frame rearrangements only. Some clones are missing; in checked studies, unresolved V genes explain under half, and the rest has no known cause. The sample profile shows some 25,000 clones; around 95% of them were found once. The ten most abundant clones make up over 8% of the sample. Sequencing was performed on PBMCs. These receptors originate from a donor aged 10-35 years with latent tuberculosis or without tuberculosis infection.

This clone is a singleton in its sample. An end of the junction does not agree with germline; a read error may underlie this. The chain joins TRBV29-1 to TRBJ2-7; the D is unclear. Germline V CDR1 and CDR2: SQVTM, ANQGSEA. This CDR3 region has 12 residues. As DNA, the CDR3 is TGCAGCGTTCAAGAATACTCCTACGAGCAGTACTTC. Translation gives CSVQEYSYEQYF.

The DNA of the CDR3 is TGTGCCAGCAGCGAGAGAGGCGGCCTAAGCTCTGGAAACACCATATATTTT. Translated: CASSERGGLSSGNTIYF. J is TRBJ1-3 and V is TRBV9; D is uncertain. The CDR3 totals 17 residues. V was shortened by 3 bases and J by 0 bases, with 16 bases between the two germline ends. Germline V gene data show CDR1 as SGDLS and CDR2 as YYNGEE.

Comments on this clone: Other DNA sequences in the same sample also yield this CDR3. The chain uses TRBV5-1 and TRBJ2-7, with 7 bases lining up with TRBD2. V gave up 0 bases and J gave up 3 bases; unmatched junction bases: 3. CDR3 length: 14 amino acids. Per the germline V gene, CDR1 is SGHRS and CDR2 is YFSETQ. As DNA, the CDR3 is TGCGCCAGCAGCTTGGGCGGGAGTAACTACGAGCAGTACGTC. As protein: CASSLGGSNYEQYV.

This clone was counted a single time. The V gene is TRBV11-2, the J gene TRBJ1-1, with 7 bases aligning to TRBD1. The CDR3 is 16 amino acids. J lost 4 bases, V lost 2 bases, and 10 bases had no gene match. Germline V gene sequence: CDR1 SGHAT, CDR2 FQNNGV. CDR3 coding DNA: TGTGCCAGCAGCTTAAATTCCCGACAGGGTGGCACTGAAGCTTTCTTT. The encoded protein is CASSLNSRQGGTEAFF.

The V and J genes are TRBV4-1 and TRBJ2-7; D is unresolved. The CDR3 length is 15 residues. Per germline, CDR1 MGHRA and CDR2 YSYEKL. The germline V and J ends were trimmed by 0 bases and 6 bases, with 15 bases remaining between them. The CDR3 here is CASSQDHWPSAEQYF. The CDR3 DNA is TGCGCCAGCAGCCAAGATCATTGGCCATCCGCCGAGCAGTACTTC.

As DNA, the CDR3 is TGTGCCAGCAGTCGGAGCGGGGGTATCTATGAGCAGTTCTTC. Protein product: CASSRSGGIYEQFF. The chain recombines TRBV6-5 with TRBJ2-1, with TRBD2 matching over 8 bases. This CDR3 comprises 14 residues. Germline V CDR1 and CDR2: MNHEY, SVGAGI. Germline trimming cut 5 bases from V and 8 bases from J; bases unmatched to any gene: 8.

V gene TRBV4-1 combines with J gene TRBJ2-2; 12 bases map to TRBD2. The trim removed 1 base at V and 0 bases at J, leaving 9 bases unmatched. The CDR3 has 20 residues. The germline gives CDR1 MGHRA, CDR2 YSYEKL. The CDR3 sequence is CASSQVLLAGGRANTGELFF. CDR3 DNA sequence: TGCGCCAGCAGCCAAGTATTACTAGCGGGGGGCCGCGCGAACACCGGGGAGCTGTTTTTT.

V and J are TRBV5-6 and TRBJ1-5, with D possibly being TRBD1 (5 bases). Germline V gives CDR1 SGHDT, CDR2 YYEEEE. The CDR3 extends over 15 amino acids. V lost 4 bases, J lost 4 bases, and 15 bases lay in between. CDR3 in amino acids: CASSAGRGRNQPQHF. DNA of the CDR3: TGTGCCAGCAGCGCGGGGCGAGGACGGAATCAGCCCCAGCATTTT.

The chain links TRBV19 to TRBJ1-5; D possibly corresponds to TRBD1 (6 bases). V lost 4 bases, J lost 4 bases, and 14 bases lay in between. The CDR3 has 15 amino acids. Germline values: CDR1 LNHDA, CDR2 SQIVND (reference sequence). DNA of the CDR3: TGTGCCAGTAGTACCCCACAGGGCCGGAATCAGCCCCAGCATTTT. The encoded protein is CASSTPQGRNQPQHF.

This chain uses TRBV9 with TRBJ1-1; 11 bases map to TRBD1. The CDR3 spans 16 residues. Losses at the gene ends were 3 bases for V and 6 bases for J; bases not matched to a gene: 10. Germline-derived CDR1 and CDR2 are SGDLS and YYNGEE. The CDR3 DNA reads TGTGCCAGCAGCGCACAACCCCCGGGACAGGGGGCTGAAGCTTTCTTT. Protein: CASSAQPPGQGAEAFF.

Written as DNA, the CDR3 is TGTGCCAGCAGCTTGGCCGCCGGGAACGAGCAGTACGTC. Its translation: CASSLAAGNEQYV. The chain has TRBV5-6 and TRBJ2-7; D is perhaps TRBD2 (5 bases). V was trimmed by 0 bases and J by 5 bases, leaving 9 bases between them. This CDR3 has 13 residues. Germline CDR1 SGHDT, CDR2 YYEEEE.

The chain is built from TRBV30 and TRBJ2-7, with 8 bases fitting TRBD1. The CDR3 totals 14 residues. CDR1 GTSNPN and CDR2 SVGIG come from the germline V gene (reference sequence). V was clipped by 1 base and J by 2 bases; unmatched bases: 4. The CDR3 region is CAWSAGTGTYEQYF. CDR3 coding DNA: TGTGCCTGGAGTGCCGGGACAGGTACCTACGAGCAGTACTTC.

This chain uses TRBV13 with TRBJ2-5; 8 bases agree with TRBD1. The CDR3 sequence is 14 residues long. CDR1 and CDR2 from the germline V gene are PRHDT and FYEKMQ (reference sequence). The junction had 4 bases not matched to a gene; V was cut back by 5 bases and J by 2 bases. The CDR3 is CASSQDRGQETQYF. The CDR3 region has the DNA TGTGCCAGCAGCCAAGACAGGGGACAAGAGACCCAGTACTTC.

V is TRBV10-1 and J is TRBJ2-7; TRBD1 is a possible D gene (6 bases). This CDR3 contains 12 residues. Germline loops: CDR1 WNHNN, CDR2 SYGVQD (reference sequence). V was shortened by 5 bases and J by 7 bases, with 12 bases between the two germline ends. CDR3 in DNA: TGCGCCAGCAGTCCGGACAGTTGGGAGCAGTACTTC. Protein: CASSPDSWEQYF.

V usage is TRBV5-1 and J usage is TRBJ2-2; 7 bases align to TRBD2. This CDR3 is built from 15 residues. Per the germline V gene, CDR1 is SGHRS and CDR2 is YFSETQ. V lost 5 bases and J lost 2; bases outside the gene matches: 6. CDR3 sequence: CASSQRGGNTGELFF. The CDR3 DNA sequence: TGCGCCAGCAGTCAACGCGGGGGAAACACCGGGGAGCTGTTTTTT.

The chain employs TRBV7-8 and TRBJ1-5; D is possibly TRBD1 (5 bases). The CDR3 is made up of 16 amino acids. Germline V gives CDR1 SGHVS, CDR2 FQNEAQ. V was trimmed by 2 bases and J by 0 bases, leaving 11 bases between them. Here the CDR3 reads CASSLSRGLSNQPQHF. CDR3 sequence (DNA): TGTGCCAGCAGCTTAAGTAGGGGTCTTAGCAATCAGCCCCAGCATTTT.

CDR3 sequence reads: CASGRRGDGTEAFF. The CDR3 bases are TGTGCCAGCGGGAGACGGGGGGATGGCACTGAAGCTTTCTTT. The chain employs TRBV6-5 and TRBJ1-1, with D possibly matching TRBD1 (5 bases). V lost 8 bases and J lost 4, with 17 bases in between. Germline lookup yields CDR1 MNHEY and CDR2 SVGAGI. The CDR3 runs 14 residues.

V is TRBV5-8 and J is TRBJ2-1; the D gene is possibly TRBD1 (5 bases). Deletions cut 7 bases from V and 4 bases from J, with 21 bases between. Germline CDR1 and CDR2: SGHTS and YDEGEE. The CDR3 extends over 16 amino acids. The chain's CDR3 is CASRKNGASPYNEQFF. The CDR3 region has the DNA TGTGCCAGCCGCAAGAATGGGGCTAGTCCGTACAATGAGCAGTTCTTC.

A single count supports this clone. V gene TRBV27 combines with J gene TRBJ2-1, with 8 nucleotides matching TRBD1. The germline CDR1 and CDR2 sequences are MNHEY and SMNVEV (reference sequence). Unmatched junction bases numbered 4, after V lost 5 bases and J lost 7 bases. The CDR3 extends over 13 amino acids. As DNA, the CDR3 is TGTGCCAGCAGTGCCAGGGGGCAAAATGAGCAGTTCTTC. Its protein is CASSARGQNEQFF.

The chain is built from TRBV9 and TRBJ2-3, with D possibly being TRBD2 (6 bases). Trimming took 2 bases from V and 4 from J, leaving 14 bases between them. CDR1 is SGDLS and CDR2 is YYNGEE in the germline V gene. There are 15 residues in the CDR3. In nucleotides, the CDR3 is TGTGCCAGCAGCGTCCCCCGCGGGGTAGCAGATACGCAGTATTTT. Its protein is CASSVPRGVADTQYF.

The chain employs TRBV6-6 and TRBJ1-4; 7 bases fit TRBD1. Germline V gene data show CDR1 as MNHNY and CDR2 as SVGAGI (reference sequence). Trimming removed 3 bases from V and 8 bases from J; junction bases left unmatched: 9. The CDR3 is made up of 15 amino acids. CDR3 loop: CASSYIRGLGEKLFF. The CDR3 nucleotides read TGTGCCAGCAGTTATATAAGGGGGCTGGGGGAAAAACTGTTTTTT.

CDR3 sequence reads: CASSLPHKGQCFHQPQHF. The CDR3 DNA is TGCGCCAGCAGTCTGCCCCACAAAGGACAGTGCTTTCATCAGCCCCAGCATTTT. The genes are TRBV23-1 and TRBJ1-5; D is possibly TRBD1 (6 bases). TRBV23-1 is labeled an ORF, and its function is uncertain. Trimming pared 4 bases from V and 5 bases from J, leaving 24 bases between. The CDR3 length is 18 residues.

The rearrangement joins TRBV18 to TRBJ2-5; the match to TRBD1 covers 11 bases. The CDR3 length is 16 residues. Germline trimming cut 6 bases from V and 3 bases from J; bases unmatched to any gene: 9. The germline V gene encodes CDR1 KGHSH and CDR2 LQKENI. The CDR3 loop is CASSAPDRGQEETQYF. CDR3 bases: TGTGCCAGCTCCGCACCGGACAGGGGGCAGGAAGAGACCCAGTACTTC.

The chain carries TRBV10-3 and TRBJ2-7; possibly TRBD2 for D (5 bases). The CDR3 contains 14 residues. The V end was cut by 3 bases, the J end by 3 bases, with 12 bases between. From germline, CDR1 is ENHRY and CDR2 SYGVKD. The CDR3 coding sequence is TGTGCCATCAGTGACCCCGGGGAATACTACGAGCAGTACTTC. This sequence encodes CAISDPGEYYEQYF.

V and J are TRBV2 and TRBJ2-5; TRBD2 aligns across 15 bases. V gave up 7 bases and J gave up 1 base; unmatched junction bases: 7. The CDR3 has 17 residues. Germline V gene data show CDR1 as SNHLY and CDR2 as FYNNEI. The CDR3 nucleotides are TGTGCCAGCATCAGGACTAGCGGGGGGGTAGTCCAAGAGACCCAGTACTTC. It is translated as CASIRTSGGVVQETQYF.

V is TRBV9 and J is TRBJ2-1, with D possibly TRBD1 on 5 matching bases. V dropped 5 bases and J dropped 1 base, with 13 bases sitting between them. Germline V lookup: CDR1 SGDLS, CDR2 YYNGEE. CDR3 length equals 15 residues. CDR3 loop: CASSFDSYSYNEQFF. Here the CDR3 DNA reads TGTGCCAGCAGTTTCGACAGCTATTCCTACAATGAGCAGTTCTTC.

This chain connects TRBV2 to TRBJ1-6; no reliable D call. The germline V and J ends were trimmed by 2 bases and 0 bases, with 8 bases remaining between them. Germline V gene sequence: CDR1 SNHLY, CDR2 FYNNEI. CDR3 size: 16 residues. The CDR3 protein is CASSEPGSSYNSPLHF. In DNA form, the CDR3 reads TGTGCCAGCAGTGAACCGGGGAGCTCCTATAATTCACCCCTCCACTTT.

The chain recombines TRBV5-4 with TRBJ1-2, with 7 positions matching TRBD1. Germline assignment: CDR1 SGHNT and CDR2 YYREEE (reference sequence). The CDR3 runs to 16 residues. Trimming at V came to 6 bases and at J to 4 bases, leaving 15 bases not matched to a gene. Here the CDR3 DNA reads TGTGCCAGCAACACTTCTCCCGGGGACAGACTCTATGGCTACACCTTC. It translates to CASNTSPGDRLYGYTF. The full variable domain, rest sourced from reference TRBV5-4 and TRBJ1-2, is ETGVTQSPTHLIKTRGQQVTLRCSSQSGHNTVSWYQQALGQGPQFIFQYYREEENGRGNFPPRFSGLQFPNYSSELNVNALELDDSALYLCASNTSPGDRLYGYTFGSGTRLTVV.

The chain combines TRBV7-2 with TRBJ1-4, with unresolved D. The germline V gene encodes CDR1 SGHTA and CDR2 FQGNSA. The V and J ends lost 1 base and 5 bases respectively, with 11 bases between them. The CDR3 has 15 residues. For the CDR3, the DNA is TGTGCCAGCAGCTTAGACGGAGGGTTAAATGAAAAACTGTTTTTT. Translation gives CASSLDGGLNEKLFF.

A single count supports this clone. The CDR3 nucleotides read TGCGCCAGCAGCCCCTGGACAGGGTCCAATCAGCCCCAGCATTTT. It yields the protein CASSPWTGSNQPQHF. This chain joins TRBV4-1 and TRBJ1-5; 8 nucleotides match TRBD1. Trimming took 4 bases from V and 3 from J; bases not matched to a gene: 5. Germline loops: CDR1 MGHRA, CDR2 YSYEKL. The CDR3 sequence is 15 residues long.

The gene calls are TRBV11-1 and TRBJ1-4; D is ambiguous. V lost 3 bases and J 0 bases, leaving 8 bases between the germline ends. This CDR3 has 15 amino acids. Germline V CDR1 and CDR2: SGHAT, FQDESV (reference sequence). The CDR3 nucleotides read TGTGCCAGCAGCTTGGACGGGGCAACTAATGAAAAACTGTTTTTT. Amino acid sequence: CASSLDGATNEKLFF.

The genes are TRBV5-1 and TRBJ2-1; TRBD1 matches at 8 bases. With 1 base clipped from V and 6 bases from J, the junction kept 6 bases outside the gene matches. The CDR3 sequence is 15 residues long. Germline CDR1 and CDR2: SGHRS and YFSETQ. This CDR3 reads CASSLTGGEFNEQFF. The DNA for the CDR3 is TGCGCCAGCAGCTTGACAGGGGGTGAGTTCAATGAGCAGTTCTTC.